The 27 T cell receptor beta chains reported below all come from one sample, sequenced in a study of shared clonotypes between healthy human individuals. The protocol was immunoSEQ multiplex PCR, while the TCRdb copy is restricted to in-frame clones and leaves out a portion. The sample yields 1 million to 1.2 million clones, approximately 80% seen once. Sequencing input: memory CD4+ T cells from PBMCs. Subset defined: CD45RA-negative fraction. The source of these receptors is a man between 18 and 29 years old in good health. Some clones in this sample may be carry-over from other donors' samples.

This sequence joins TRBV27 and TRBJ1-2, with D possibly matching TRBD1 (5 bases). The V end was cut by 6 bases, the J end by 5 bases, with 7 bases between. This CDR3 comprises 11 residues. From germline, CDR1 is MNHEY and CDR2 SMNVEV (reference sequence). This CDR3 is CASSGGYGYTF. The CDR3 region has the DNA TGTGCCAGCAGCGGGGGGTATGGCTACACCTTC.

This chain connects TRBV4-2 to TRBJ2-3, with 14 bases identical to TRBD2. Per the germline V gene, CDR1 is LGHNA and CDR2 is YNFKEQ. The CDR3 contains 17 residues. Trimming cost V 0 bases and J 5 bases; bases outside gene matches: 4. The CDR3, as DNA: TGTGCCAGCAGCCAAGAAGGGACTAGCGGGAGTCTAGATACGCAGTATTTT. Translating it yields CASSQEGTSGSLDTQYF.

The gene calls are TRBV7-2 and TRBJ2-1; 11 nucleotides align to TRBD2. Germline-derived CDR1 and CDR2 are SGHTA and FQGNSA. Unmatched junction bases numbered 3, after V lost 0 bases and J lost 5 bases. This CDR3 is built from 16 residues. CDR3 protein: CASSLASSGRHNEQFF. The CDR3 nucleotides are TGTGCCAGCAGCTTAGCTTCTAGCGGGAGGCACAATGAGCAGTTCTTC.

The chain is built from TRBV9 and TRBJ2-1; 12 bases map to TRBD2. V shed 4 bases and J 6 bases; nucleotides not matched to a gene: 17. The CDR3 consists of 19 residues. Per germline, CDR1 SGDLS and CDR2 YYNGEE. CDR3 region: CASSHDPRTSGKSRNEQFF. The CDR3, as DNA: TGTGCCAGCAGCCACGACCCGAGGACTAGCGGGAAGTCCCGCAATGAGCAGTTCTTC.

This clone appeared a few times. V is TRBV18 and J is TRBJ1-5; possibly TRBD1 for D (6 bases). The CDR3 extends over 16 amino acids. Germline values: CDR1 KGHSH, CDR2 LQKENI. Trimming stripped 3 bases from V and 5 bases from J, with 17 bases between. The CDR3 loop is CASSPDRPGTDQPQHF. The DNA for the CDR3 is TGTGCCAGCTCACCGGACAGACCCGGGACCGATCAGCCCCAGCATTTT.

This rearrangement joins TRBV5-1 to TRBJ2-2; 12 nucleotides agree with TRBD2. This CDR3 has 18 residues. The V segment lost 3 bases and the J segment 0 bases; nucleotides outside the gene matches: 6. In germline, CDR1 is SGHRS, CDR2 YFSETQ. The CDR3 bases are TGCGCCAGCAGCTCAAACCTAGCGGGAGGGCCGAACACCGGGGAGCTGTTTTTT. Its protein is CASSSNLAGGPNTGELFF.

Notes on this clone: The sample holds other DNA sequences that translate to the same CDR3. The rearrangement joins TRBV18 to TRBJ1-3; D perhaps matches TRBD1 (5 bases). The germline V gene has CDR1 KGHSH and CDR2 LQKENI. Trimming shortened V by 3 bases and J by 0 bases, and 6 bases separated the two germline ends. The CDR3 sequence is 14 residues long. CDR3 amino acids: CASSPGGSGNTIYF. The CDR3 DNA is TGTGCCAGCTCACCCGGGGGCTCTGGAAACACCATATATTTT.

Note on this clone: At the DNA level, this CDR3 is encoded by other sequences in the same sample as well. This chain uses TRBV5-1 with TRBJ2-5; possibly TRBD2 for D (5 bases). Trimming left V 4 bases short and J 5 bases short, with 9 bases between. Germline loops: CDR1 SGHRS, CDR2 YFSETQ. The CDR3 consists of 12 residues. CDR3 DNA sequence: TGCGCCAGCAGCCGGGATGGGGAGACCCAGTACTTC. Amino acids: CASSRDGETQYF.

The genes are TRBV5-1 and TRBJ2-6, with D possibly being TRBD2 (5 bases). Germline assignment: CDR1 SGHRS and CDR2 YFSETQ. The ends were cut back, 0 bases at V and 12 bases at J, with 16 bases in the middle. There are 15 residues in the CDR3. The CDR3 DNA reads TGCGCCAGCAGCTTGGACTCACCGGGGAGTAGCGTCCTGACTTTC. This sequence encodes CASSLDSPGSSVLTF.

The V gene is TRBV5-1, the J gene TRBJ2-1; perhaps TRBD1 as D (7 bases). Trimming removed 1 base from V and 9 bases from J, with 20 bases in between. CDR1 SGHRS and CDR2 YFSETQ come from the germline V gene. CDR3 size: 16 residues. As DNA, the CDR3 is TGCGCCAGCAGCTTGATGGCGGGACAGACAATGGGTGAGCAGTTCTTC. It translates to CASSLMAGQTMGEQFF.

The CDR3 is CASRGRQGWDIQYF. The CDR3 bases are TGTGCCAGCAGGGGAAGACAGGGATGGGACATTCAGTACTTC. V gene TRBV28 combines with J gene TRBJ2-4; 7 nucleotides align to TRBD1. The CDR3 loop spans 14 amino acids. Germline V gives CDR1 MDHEN, CDR2 SYDVKM. The ends lost 6 bases at V and 8 bases at J; junction bases unmatched: 10.

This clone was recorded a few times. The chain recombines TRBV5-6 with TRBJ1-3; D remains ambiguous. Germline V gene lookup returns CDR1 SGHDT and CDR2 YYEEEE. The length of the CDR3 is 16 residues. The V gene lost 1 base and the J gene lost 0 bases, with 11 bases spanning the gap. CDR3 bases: TGTGCCAGCAGCTTGATTAGCGGTGTCTCTGGAAACACCATATATTTT. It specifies CASSLISGVSGNTIYF.

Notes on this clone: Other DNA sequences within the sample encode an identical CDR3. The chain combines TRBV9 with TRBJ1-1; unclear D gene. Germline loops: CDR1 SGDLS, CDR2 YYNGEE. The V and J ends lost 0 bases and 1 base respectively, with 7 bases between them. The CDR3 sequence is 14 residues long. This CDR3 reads CASSVGRRNTEAFF. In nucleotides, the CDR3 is TGTGCCAGCAGCGTAGGTCGCCGGAACACTGAAGCTTTCTTT.

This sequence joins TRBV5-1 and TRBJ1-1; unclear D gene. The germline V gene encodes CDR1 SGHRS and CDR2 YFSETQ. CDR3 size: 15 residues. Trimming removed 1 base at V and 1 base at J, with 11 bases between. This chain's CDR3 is CASSLRSGTNTEAFF. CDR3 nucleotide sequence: TGCGCCAGCAGCTTGAGGTCCGGTACGAACACTGAAGCTTTCTTT.

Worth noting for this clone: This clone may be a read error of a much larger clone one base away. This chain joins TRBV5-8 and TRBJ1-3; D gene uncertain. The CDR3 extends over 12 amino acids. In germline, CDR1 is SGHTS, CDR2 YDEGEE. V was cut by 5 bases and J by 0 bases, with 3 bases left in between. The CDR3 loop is CASRRSGNTIYF. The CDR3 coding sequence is TGTGCCAGCAGGCGCTCTGGAAACACCATATATTTT.

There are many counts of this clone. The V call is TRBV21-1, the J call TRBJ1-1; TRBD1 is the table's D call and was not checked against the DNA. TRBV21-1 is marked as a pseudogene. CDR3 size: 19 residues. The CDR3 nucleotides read TGTGCCAGCAGCAAAGATAATTTCCTACAGGGTAGGTTGAACACTGAAGCTTTCTTT. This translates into CASSKDNFLQGRLNTEAFF.

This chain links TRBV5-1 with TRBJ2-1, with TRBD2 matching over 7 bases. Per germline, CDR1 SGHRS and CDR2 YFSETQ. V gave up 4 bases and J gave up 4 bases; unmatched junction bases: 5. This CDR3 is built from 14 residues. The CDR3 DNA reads TGCGCCAGCAGCCAGGGCGGGAGATACAATGAGCAGTTCTTC. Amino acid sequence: CASSQGGRYNEQFF.

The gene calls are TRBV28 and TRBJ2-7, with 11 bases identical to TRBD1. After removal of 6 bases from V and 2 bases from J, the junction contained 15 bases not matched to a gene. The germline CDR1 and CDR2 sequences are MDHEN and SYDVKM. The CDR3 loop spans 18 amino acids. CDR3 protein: CASSPNPRAGQGAYEQYF. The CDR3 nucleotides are TGTGCCAGCAGCCCCAACCCCAGGGCGGGACAGGGGGCCTACGAGCAGTACTTC.

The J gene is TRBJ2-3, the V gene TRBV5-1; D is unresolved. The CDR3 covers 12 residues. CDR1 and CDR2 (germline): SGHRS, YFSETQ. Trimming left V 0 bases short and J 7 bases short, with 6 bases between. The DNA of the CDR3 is TGCGCCAGCAGCTTGGTGGGCTATACGCAGTATTTT. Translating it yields CASSLVGYTQYF.

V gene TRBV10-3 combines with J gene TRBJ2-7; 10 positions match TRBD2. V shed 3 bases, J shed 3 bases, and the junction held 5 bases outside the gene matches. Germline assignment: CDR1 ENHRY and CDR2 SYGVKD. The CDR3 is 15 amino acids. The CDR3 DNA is TGTGCCATCAGTGAAGCACTAGCGGGAAACTACGAGCAGTACTTC. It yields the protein CAISEALAGNYEQYF.

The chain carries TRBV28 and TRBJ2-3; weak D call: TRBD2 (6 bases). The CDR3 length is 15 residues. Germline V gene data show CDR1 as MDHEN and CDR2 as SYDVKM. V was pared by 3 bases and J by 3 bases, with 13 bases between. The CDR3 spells CASSFKERVTDTQYF. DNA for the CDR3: TGTGCCAGCAGTTTTAAGGAGCGGGTGACAGATACGCAGTATTTT.

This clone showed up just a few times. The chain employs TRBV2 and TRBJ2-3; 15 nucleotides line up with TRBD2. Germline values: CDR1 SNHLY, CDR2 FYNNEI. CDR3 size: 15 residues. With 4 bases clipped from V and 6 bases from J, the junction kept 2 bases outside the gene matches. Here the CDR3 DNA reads TGTGCCAGCAGTGGGACTAGCGGGAGGGCCGATACGCAGTATTTT. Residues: CASSGTSGRADTQYF.

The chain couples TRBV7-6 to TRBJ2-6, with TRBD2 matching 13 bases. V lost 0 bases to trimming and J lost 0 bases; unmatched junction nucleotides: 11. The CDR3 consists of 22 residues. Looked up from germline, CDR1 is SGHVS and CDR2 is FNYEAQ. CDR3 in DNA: TGTGCCAGCAGCTTAGCTATCCGGACTAGCGGGAGTGGGTTCTCTGGGGCCAACGTCCTGACTTTC. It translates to CASSLAIRTSGSGFSGANVLTF.

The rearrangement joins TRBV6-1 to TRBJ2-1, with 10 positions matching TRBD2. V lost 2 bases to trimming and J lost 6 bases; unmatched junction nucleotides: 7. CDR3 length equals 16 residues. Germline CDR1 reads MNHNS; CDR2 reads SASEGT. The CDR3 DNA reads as TGTGCCAGCAGTGAATTCAGGCCTAGCGGGAGCAATGAGCAGTTCTTC. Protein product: CASSEFRPSGSNEQFF.

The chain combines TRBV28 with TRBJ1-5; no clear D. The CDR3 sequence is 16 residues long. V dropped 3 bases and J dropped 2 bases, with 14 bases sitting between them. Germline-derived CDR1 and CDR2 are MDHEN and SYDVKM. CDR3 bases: TGTGCCAGCAGTTTGGGAGGAGGGCCGGGCAATCAGCCCCAGCATTTT. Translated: CASSLGGGPGNQPQHF.

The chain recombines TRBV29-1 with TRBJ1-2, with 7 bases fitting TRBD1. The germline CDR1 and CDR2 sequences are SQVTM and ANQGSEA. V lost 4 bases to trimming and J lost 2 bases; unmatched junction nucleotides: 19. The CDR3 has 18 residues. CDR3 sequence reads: CSVASSHVGDRLNYGYTF. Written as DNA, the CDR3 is TGCAGCGTTGCCTCCTCGCACGTCGGGGACAGACTAAACTATGGCTACACCTTC.

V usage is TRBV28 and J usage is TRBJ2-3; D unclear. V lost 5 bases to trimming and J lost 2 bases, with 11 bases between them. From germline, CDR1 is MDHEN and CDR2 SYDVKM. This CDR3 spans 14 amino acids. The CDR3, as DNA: TGTGCCAGCAGTCCAGGTACCCACACAGATACGCAGTATTTT. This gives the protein CASSPGTHTDTQYF.